These T cell receptor beta chains were read from a single sample in a study of blood T cell repertoires in COVID-19. The assay was immunoSEQ multiplex PCR, and TCRdb's table has in-frame clones only and misses some. The data hold some 350,000 clones, with around 90% observed a single time. Source material: PBMCs or T cells enriched from blood (not recorded which). The source of these receptors is a man in his thirties or forties who had recovered from COVID-19. Both conserved end residues are part of each CDR3. D genes are given only for firm matches. Rows give clone size only sometimes, using once, few, many, or a class for an expanded clone.

j_gene	abundance	v_gene	d_gene	CDR3aa	CDR3nt
TRBJ2-6	-	TRBV19	TRBD1	CASSTGTGLSGANVLTF	TGTGCCAGTTCGACCGGGACAGGGCTCTCTGGGGCCAACGTCCTGACTTTC
TRBJ1-5	-	TRBV27	TRBD1	CASRRVGQGWGSNQPQHF	TGTGCCAGCAGACGAGTGGGACAGGGGTGGGGTAGCAATCAGCCCCAGCATTTT
TRBJ2-3	-	TRBV24-1	TRBD1	CATSDPDRDSPVGTQYF	TGTGCCACCAGTGACCCCGACAGGGATTCTCCAGTTGGGACGCAGTATTTT
TRBJ1-5	-	TRBV6-5	-	CASSLERGNQPQHF	TGTGCCAGCAGCCTAGAGAGGGGGAATCAGCCCCAGCATTTT
TRBJ1-2	-	TRBV5-1	-	CASSLGESPLYGYTF	TGCGCCAGCAGCCTAGGGGAATCTCCCCTCTATGGCTACACCTTC
TRBJ1-4	-	TRBV7-9	TRBD1	CASTMTGWPEKLFF	TGTGCCAGCACCATGACAGGGTGGCCTGAAAAACTGTTTTTT
TRBJ2-3	-	TRBV5-1	TRBD2	CASSLAGTSGSTDTQYF	TGCGCCAGCAGCTTGGCCGGGACTAGCGGGAGCACAGATACGCAGTATTTT
TRBJ2-5	-	TRBV4-1	TRBD1	CASSQQGQGGETQYF	TGCGCCAGCAGCCAACAAGGACAGGGTGGAGAGACCCAGTACTTC
TRBJ2-3	-	TRBV2	TRBD2	CASTVLAGGPDTQYF	TGTGCCAGCACGGTTCTAGCGGGGGGGCCAGATACGCAGTATTTT
TRBJ2-3	-	TRBV19	-	CASSIPSSQTQYF	TGTGCCAGTAGTATCCCCTCCTCCCAGACGCAGTATTTT
TRBJ2-7	once	TRBV6-5	TRBD2	CASSPTSGGFNEQYF	TGTGCCAGCAGTCCCACTAGCGGGGGTTTCAACGAGCAGTACTTC
TRBJ2-5	once	TRBV28	TRBD1	CASSFDRESQETQYF	TGTGCCAGCAGTTTTGACAGGGAGTCCCAAGAGACCCAGTACTTC
TRBJ2-1	-	TRBV3-1/TRBV3-2	TRBD1	CASSRGQGARNEQFF	TGTGCCAGCAGCCGCGGGCAGGGGGCTCGCAATGAGCAGTTCTTC
TRBJ2-7	-	TRBV28	TRBD1	CASSSPGQGYEQYF	TGTGCCAGCAGCTCCCCGGGACAGGGTTACGAGCAGTACTTC
TRBJ1-6	-	TRBV28	TRBD1	CASRRTGGEYNSPLHF	TGTGCCAGCAGAAGGACAGGGGGCGAGTATAATTCACCCCTCCACTTT
TRBJ1-6	-	TRBV11-2	TRBD1	CASSPGTGVRASYNSPLHF	TGTGCCAGCAGCCCCGGGACAGGGGTTCGCGCATCCTATAATTCACCCCTCCACTTT
TRBJ1-1	-	TRBV19	-	CASSMSSGGPFF	TGTGCCAGTAGTATGAGTTCTGGGGGCCCTTTCTTT
TRBJ2-7	-	TRBV4-1	TRBD1	CASSPGQARTYEQYF	TGCGCCAGCAGCCCGGGACAGGCCCGCACCTACGAGCAGTACTTC
TRBJ1-3	-	TRBV5-5	-	CASSSEQATGNTIYF	TGTGCCAGCAGCAGTGAACAGGCAACTGGAAACACCATATATTTT
TRBJ2-3	-	TRBV5-1	TRBD2	CASSSAGGGDTQYF	TGCGCCAGCAGCTCCGCGGGGGGCGGAGATACGCAGTATTTT
TRBJ2-3	-	TRBV2	TRBD1	CAALKLDRASTDTQYF	TGTGCCGCACTTAAGTTAGACAGGGCGAGCACAGATACGCAGTATTTT
TRBJ2-1	-	TRBV28	TRBD2	CASMVSGGRNEQFF	TGTGCCAGCATGGTTAGCGGGGGCCGCAATGAGCAGTTCTTC
TRBJ2-1	-	TRBV27	TRBD2	CASGLAGSIEQFF	TGTGCCAGTGGACTAGCGGGGAGTATTGAGCAGTTCTTC
TRBJ2-1	-	TRBV6-5	-	CASSIGGKSYNEQFF	TGTGCCAGCAGTATCGGGGGTAAGTCCTACAATGAGCAGTTCTTC
TRBJ2-2	few	TRBV29-1	-	CSVTDGFGELFF	TGCAGCGTTACCGACGGGTTCGGGGAGCTGTTTTTT
TRBJ2-1	-	TRBV7-2	TRBD2	CASSTRTSGYNEQFF	TGTGCCAGCAGCACAAGGACTAGCGGCTACAATGAGCAGTTCTTC
TRBJ2-6	-	TRBV4-1	TRBD1	CASSHLGTGAGANVLTF	TGCGCCAGCAGCCACCTAGGGACAGGGGCTGGGGCCAACGTCCTGACTTTC
TRBJ1-1	few	TRBV5-4	-	CASSLGGGGYTEAFF	TGTGCCAGCAGCTTGGGAGGGGGGGGATACACTGAAGCTTTCTTT
TRBJ2-1	-	TRBV9	-	CASSVDGGYNEQFF	TGTGCCAGCAGCGTAGACGGGGGCTACAATGAGCAGTTCTTC
TRBJ2-4	-	TRBV10-1	-	CASSEPGRNIQYF	TGCGCCAGCAGTGAACCCGGGAGAAACATTCAGTACTTC
TRBJ2-7	-	TRBV3-1/TRBV3-2	TRBD2	CASSPGLAGGRIDEQYF	TGTGCCAGCAGCCCTGGACTAGCGGGGGGGCGGATCGACGAGCAGTACTTC
TRBJ1-3	-	TRBV7-2	-	CASSRRVAGNTIYF	TGTGCCAGCAGCCGCAGGGTCGCTGGAAACACCATATATTTT
TRBJ1-1	-	TRBV15	-	CATSRVLIRTEAFF	TGTGCCACCAGCAGAGTGTTAATCAGGACTGAAGCTTTCTTT
TRBJ2-7	-	TRBV5-5	TRBD1	CASSLSGTGSYEQYF	TGTGCCAGCAGCTTGAGCGGGACAGGGTCCTACGAGCAGTACTTC
TRBJ2-5	-	TRBV5-8	-	CASSSGTAGGETQYF	TGTGCCAGCAGCTCCGGTACGGCGGGCGGAGAGACCCAGTACTTC
TRBJ2-3	-	TRBV13	TRBD2	CASSQDGTSSTDTQYF	TGTGCCAGCAGCCAGGACGGGACTAGCAGCACAGATACGCAGTATTTT
TRBJ2-3	-	TRBV6-5	-	CASRQDRNTDTQYF	TGTGCCAGCAGACAGGACAGAAACACAGATACGCAGTATTTT
TRBJ2-3	-	TRBV19	TRBD2	CASSFQRGTDTQYF	TGTGCCAGTAGTTTCCAGCGGGGAACAGATACGCAGTATTTT
TRBJ2-7	once	TRBV7-2	TRBD2	CASSITATSGYEQYF	TGTGCCAGCAGCATCACCGCGACTAGCGGATACGAGCAGTACTTC
TRBJ1-1	-	TRBV24-1	TRBD1	CATSEGQGDQNTEAFF	TGTGCCACCAGTGAGGGGCAGGGGGATCAGAACACTGAAGCTTTCTTT
TRBJ2-2	-	TRBV5-4	TRBD1	CASSLLGQGNTGELFF	TGTGCCAGCAGCTTGTTAGGACAGGGGAACACCGGGGAGCTGTTTTTT
TRBJ2-7	-	TRBV5-1	TRBD2	CASSLGGRDGSYEQYF	TGCGCCAGCAGCTTGGGTGGGAGGGACGGCTCCTACGAGCAGTACTTC
TRBJ2-5	-	TRBV29-1	TRBD2	CSVELAGGQETQYF	TGCAGCGTTGAGTTGGCGGGGGGACAAGAGACCCAGTACTTC
TRBJ2-3	-	TRBV10-3	TRBD2	CAISGLAGTTDTQYF	TGTGCCATCAGTGGCCTAGCGGGGACCACAGATACGCAGTATTTT
TRBJ1-2	-	TRBV11-2	TRBD1	CASSPNRGNYGYTF	TGTGCCAGCAGCCCCAACAGGGGAAACTATGGCTACACCTTC
TRBJ2-7	many	TRBV14	TRBD2	CASSQARLAGGNYEQYF	TGTGCCAGCAGCCAAGCAAGACTAGCGGGGGGGAATTACGAGCAGTACTTC
TRBJ2-7	-	TRBV6-5	TRBD1	CASKRSYRGPYEQYF	TGTGCCAGCAAAAGATCGTACAGGGGACCCTACGAGCAGTACTTC
TRBJ1-5	-	TRBV24-1	-	CATSVAGSNQPQHF	TGTGCCACCAGTGTAGCTGGATCCAATCAGCCCCAGCATTTT
TRBJ2-2	-	TRBV27	-	CASSPSQGSGELFF	TGTGCCAGCAGTCCTTCTCAGGGGTCCGGGGAGCTGTTTTTT
TRBJ1-5	few	TRBV19	TRBD1	CASSSYRGRVQPQHF	TGTGCCAGTAGTTCCTACAGGGGGCGGGTTCAGCCCCAGCATTTT
TRBJ1-1	-	TRBV7-9	-	CASTRGTGSEAFF	TGTGCCAGCACCCGCGGTACGGGGAGTGAAGCTTTCTTT